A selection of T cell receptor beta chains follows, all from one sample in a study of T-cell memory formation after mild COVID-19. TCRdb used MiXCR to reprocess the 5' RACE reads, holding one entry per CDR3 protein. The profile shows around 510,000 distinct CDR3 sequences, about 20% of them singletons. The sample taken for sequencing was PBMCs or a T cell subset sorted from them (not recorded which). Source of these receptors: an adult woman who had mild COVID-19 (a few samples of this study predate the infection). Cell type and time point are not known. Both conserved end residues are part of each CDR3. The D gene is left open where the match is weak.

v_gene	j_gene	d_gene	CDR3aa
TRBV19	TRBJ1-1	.	CASKNPVRNTEAFF
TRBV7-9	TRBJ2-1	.	CASSPRGLLHNEQFF
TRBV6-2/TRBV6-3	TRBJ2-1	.	CASSHRLSPRVGEQFF
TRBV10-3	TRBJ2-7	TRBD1	CAISPPGGKGEQYF
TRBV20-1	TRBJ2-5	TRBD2	CSASIRASGFQETQYF
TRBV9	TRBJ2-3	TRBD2	CASSGAGGPTDTQYF
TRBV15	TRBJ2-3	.	CATRISGPTDTQYF
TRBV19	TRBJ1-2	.	CASRRGGSNYGYTF
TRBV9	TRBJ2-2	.	CASSVSSPGLTYTGELFF
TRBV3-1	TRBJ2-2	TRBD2	CASSHSGMNTGELFF
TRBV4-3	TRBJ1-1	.	CASSQDPRRNTEAFF
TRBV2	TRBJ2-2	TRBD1	CASSEAFRTGSNTGELFF
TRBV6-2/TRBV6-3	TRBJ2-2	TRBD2	CASRLAGDIGELFF
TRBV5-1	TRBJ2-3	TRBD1	CASSLMGQGTDTQYF
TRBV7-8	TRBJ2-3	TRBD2	CASSLVTGGSGHTQYF
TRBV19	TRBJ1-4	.	CASSMPAIFSSTNEKLFF
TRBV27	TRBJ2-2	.	CASSLSGERNTGELFF
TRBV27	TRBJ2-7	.	CASSLSTGDYEQYF
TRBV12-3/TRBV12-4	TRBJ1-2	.	CASSSTFEGYGYTF
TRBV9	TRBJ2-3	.	CASSLQQGSSGRQYF
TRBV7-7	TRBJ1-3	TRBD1	CASSLGQGFGNTIYF
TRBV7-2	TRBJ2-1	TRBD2	CASSNGLRGGPSNEQFF
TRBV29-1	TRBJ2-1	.	CSVDISGTNEQFF
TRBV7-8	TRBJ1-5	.	CASSFMWDLDQPQHF
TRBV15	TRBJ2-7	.	CATSTNPGTWGEQYF
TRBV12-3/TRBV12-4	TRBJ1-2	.	CASGRDPYYGYTF
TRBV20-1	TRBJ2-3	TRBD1	CSARRTGADTQYF
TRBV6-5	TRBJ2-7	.	CASMAPGEWAEQYF
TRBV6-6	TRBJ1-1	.	CASSDSRALNTEAFF
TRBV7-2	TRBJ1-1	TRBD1	CASSLRTGLSQRTEAFF
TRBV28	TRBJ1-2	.	CASSFQDGGYTF
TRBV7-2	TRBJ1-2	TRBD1	CASSNRQGVLYGYTF
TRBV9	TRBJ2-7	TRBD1	CASSPGTGNHEQYF
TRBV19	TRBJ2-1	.	CASGDFLWDEQFF
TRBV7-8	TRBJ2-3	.	CASSLNVGTDTQYF
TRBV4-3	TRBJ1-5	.	CASSQDWAARNQPQHF
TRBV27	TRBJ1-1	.	CASSPDMMNTEAFF
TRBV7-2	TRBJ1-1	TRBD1	CASSPDRVQEAFF
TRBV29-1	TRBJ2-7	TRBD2	CSVNPSGGPYEQYF
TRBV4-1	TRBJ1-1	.	CASSGRGSGTEAFF
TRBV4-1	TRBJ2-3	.	CASSRQQAGDTQYF
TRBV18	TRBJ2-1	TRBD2	CASSPTSGRDDEQFF
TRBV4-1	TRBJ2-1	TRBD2	CASARLRGGGNEQFF
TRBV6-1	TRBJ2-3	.	CASSEDRLARGTQYF
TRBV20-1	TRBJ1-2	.	CSAPTESTGLNYGYTF
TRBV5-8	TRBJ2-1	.	CASRIAEQFF
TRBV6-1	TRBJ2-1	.	CASSDTLFSYNEQFF
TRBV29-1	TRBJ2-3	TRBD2	CSVVLAGVTDTQYF
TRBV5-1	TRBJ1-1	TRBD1	CASSLDGGTGASEAFF
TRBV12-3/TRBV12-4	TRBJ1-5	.	CASSFQGTGNQPQHF
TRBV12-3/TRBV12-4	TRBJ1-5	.	CARAPRPRSNQPQHF